Presented here are 18 T cell receptor beta chains from one specimen sequenced in a study of glioma-infiltrating T cells. Using RNA template, CDR3s of TCR alpha and beta were amplified with iRepertoire arm-PCR. TCRdb passed the multiplex PCR reads through MiXCR, listing each CDR3 protein once. In the table there are 110,000 or so distinct CDR3 sequences, about 25% of which are singletons. Material for sequencing was glioma tissue, nonneoplastic brain tissue, or PBMCs (not recorded which). The receptors were gathered from a human donor with low-grade glioma or glioblastoma, undergoing nonglioma brain surgery, or in good health (not recorded which).

This clonotype was picked up many times. The chain has TRBV5-1 and TRBJ2-1; D remains unclear. CDR3 length equals 13 residues. CDR1 SGHRS and CDR2 YFSETQ come from the germline V gene. Trimming removed 6 bases at V and 5 bases at J, with 12 bases between. CDR3: CASKEELDNEQFF. The CDR3 DNA reads TGCGCCAGCAAAGAGGAACTCGACAATGAGCAGTTCTTC.

This clonotype was counted at least ten times. The J gene is TRBJ2-1, the V gene TRBV6-2 or TRBV6-3, with D unresolved. V gave up 0 bases and J gave up 9 bases, with 6 bases separating them. This CDR3 contains 12 residues. Germline V gene sequence: CDR1 MNHEY, CDR2 SVGEGT. CDR3 nucleotides: TGTGCCAGCAGTTACTCCAGATTTGAGCAGTTCTTC. It codes for CASSYSRFEQFF.

In this sample, this clonotype turned up many times. This chain connects TRBV2 to TRBJ2-1, with D possibly matching TRBD2 (6 bases). CDR1 is SNHLY, CDR2 FYNNEI, per germline. V was cut by 8 bases and J by 0 bases, with 11 bases left in between. The CDR3 is made up of 14 amino acids. CDR3 amino acids: CASPDGSSYNEQFF. The CDR3, as DNA: TGTGCCAGCCCTGACGGGAGCTCCTACAATGAGCAGTTCTTC.

This clonotype was picked up many times. This chain joins TRBV7-9 and TRBJ1-3; D gene ambiguous. V lost 11 bases to trimming and J lost 0 bases, with 11 bases between them. Germline assignment: CDR1 SEHNR and CDR2 FQNEAQ (reference sequence). The CDR3 runs 13 residues. CDR3: CAPEVLSGNTIYF. The CDR3 DNA reads TGTGCCCCCGAGGTGCTCTCTGGAAACACCATATATTTT.

This clonotype occurred many times. The chain couples TRBV18 to TRBJ1-3; TRBD1 might be the D (6 bases). Germline CDR1 KGHSH, CDR2 LQKENI. V lost 3 bases to trimming and J lost 0 bases, with 15 bases between them. This CDR3 contains 17 residues. The CDR3 loop is CASSPSPGTSSGNTIYF. CDR3 DNA sequence: TGTGCCAGCTCACCTAGTCCCGGGACAAGCTCTGGAAACACCATATATTTT.

The chain carries TRBV6-1 and TRBJ1-3, with D hard to call. This CDR3 has 14 amino acids. Per germline, CDR1 MNHNS and CDR2 SASEGT. CDR3: CVSNEQNFGNTIYF. The CDR3 DNA reads TGTGTTAGCAACGAACAGAATTTCGGAAACACCATATATTTT.

This clonotype was seen many times. This chain connects TRBV6-6 to TRBJ2-7; 8 bases map to TRBD2. Germline assignment: CDR1 MNHNY and CDR2 SVGAGI (reference sequence). V lost 0 bases to trimming and J lost 3 bases; unmatched junction nucleotides: 4. The CDR3 has 15 amino acids. The CDR3 region has the DNA TGTGCCAGCAGTTACTCATCTAGCGGGCGCTACGAGCAGTACTTC. Translated: CASSYSSSGRYEQYF.

This clonotype was seen ten or more times. The V gene is TRBV6-1, the J gene TRBJ2-3; perhaps TRBD2 as D (6 bases). Germline V lookup: CDR1 MNHNS, CDR2 SASEGT. CDR3 length: 16 amino acids. V shed 6 bases and J shed 7 bases, with 23 bases lying between them. The CDR3: CASSPTEGRLRYTQYF. DNA for the CDR3: TGTGCCAGCAGCCCTACGGAGGGGCGGCTAAGATATACGCAGTATTTT.

This clonotype has ten or more counts. This sequence joins TRBV7-2 and TRBJ2-5; possible D gene TRBD2, 6 bases. Germline assignment: CDR1 SGHTA and CDR2 FQGNSA. This CDR3 is built from 15 residues. The V end lost 1 base, the J end lost 9 bases, and 18 bases lay between the germline ends. The CDR3, as DNA: TGTGCCAGCAGCTTAGGCGGGGCTGTGGAAGTCTCCCAGTACTTC. This codes for CASSLGGAVEVSQYF. Full variable domain (outside the CDR3, taken from reference TRBV7-2 and TRBJ2-5): GAGVSQSPSNKVTEKGKDVELRCDPISGHTALYWYRQSLGQGLEFLIYFQGNSAPDKSGLPSDRFSAERTGGSVSTLTIQRTQQEDSAVYLCASSLGGAVEVSQYFGPGTRLLVL.

The sample holds many counts of this clonotype. The chain joins TRBV6-1 to TRBJ2-3; 9 bases match TRBD1. This CDR3 region has 16 residues. The germline V gene has CDR1 MNHNS and CDR2 SASEGT. The J segment lost 5 bases and the V segment lost 5 bases, leaving 11 bases of the junction unmatched. The CDR3 DNA is TGTGCCAGCAGTAAAAGGACAGGGGCCTCGGGAGATACGCAGTATTTT. The encoded protein is CASSKRTGASGDTQYF.

Comment on this clonotype: Given a much more abundant clone one base away, this may be a read error. The chain links TRBV7-3 to TRBJ2-1, with TRBD1 identical over 10 bases. Trimming cost V 7 bases and J 7 bases; bases outside gene matches: 13. The germline gives CDR1 SGHTA, CDR2 FQGTGA. This CDR3 comprises 16 residues. Written as DNA, the CDR3 is TGTGCCAGCATCTCCTTAAGCGGGACAGGGGAGAATGAGCAGTTCTTC. Amino acid sequence: CASISLSGTGENEQFF.

Many counts were recorded for this clonotype. V usage is TRBV27 and J usage is TRBJ1-1; D is unclear. The V end lost 4 bases, the J end lost 0 bases, and 12 bases lay between the germline ends. Germline CDR1 reads MNHEY; CDR2 reads SMNVEV (reference sequence). CDR3 length: 15 residues. The CDR3 loop is CASSWNPGLNTEAFF. The CDR3 coding sequence is TGTGCCAGCAGTTGGAACCCGGGCTTGAACACTGAAGCTTTCTTT.

This chain joins TRBV28 and TRBJ2-1; the D gene is possibly TRBD2 (6 bases). Germline values: CDR1 MDHEN, CDR2 SYDVKM. CDR3 length: 16 amino acids. V was shortened by 6 bases and J by 0 bases, with 15 bases between the two germline ends. The CDR3 DNA sequence: TGTGCCAGCAGCCCTGGAGGGGACCTCTCCTACAATGAGCAGTTCTTC. Protein: CASSPGGDLSYNEQFF. Full variable domain (missing parts from reference TRBV28 and TRBJ2-1): DVKVTQSSRYLVKRTGEKVFLECVQDMDHENMFWYRQDPGLGLRLIYFSYDVKMKEKGDIPEGYSVSREKKERFSLILESASTNQTSMYLCASSPGGDLSYNEQFFGPGTRLTVL.

This clonotype appeared many times. The rearrangement uses TRBV4-3 and TRBJ1-2; D perhaps matches TRBD1 (5 bases). CDR1 LGHNA and CDR2 YSLEER come from the germline V gene. Trimming cost V 3 bases and J 4 bases, with 9 bases left between them. The CDR3 has 13 residues. The chain's CDR3 is CASSQTDSYGYTF. The CDR3 DNA follows: TGCGCCAGCAGCCAGACAGACAGCTATGGCTACACCTTC.

At least ten counts were recorded for this clonotype. The chain couples TRBV12-5 to TRBJ2-1; 8 nucleotides agree with TRBD1. The CDR3 consists of 15 residues. V dropped 2 bases and J dropped 7; count of bases not matched to a gene: 7. CDR1 is LGHNT, CDR2 FRNRAP, per germline. CDR3 in amino acids: CASGLPWTGTNEQFF. CDR3 in DNA: TGTGCTAGTGGTTTGCCCTGGACAGGGACGAATGAGCAGTTCTTC.

This sequence joins TRBV2 and TRBJ1-2; a possible D gene is TRBD1 (5 bases). Germline CDR1 is SNHLY and CDR2 is FYNNEI. CDR3 length equals 12 residues. V was cut by 6 bases and J by 5 bases, with 10 bases left in between. CDR3 nucleotides: TGTGCCAGCAGACTCACAGGATATGGCTACACCTTC. Its protein product is CASRLTGYGYTF.

This clonotype was observed many times. The chain is built from TRBV27 and TRBJ1-5; perhaps TRBD1 as D (5 bases). This CDR3 is 14 amino acids long. Trimming took 6 bases from V and 6 from J, leaving 15 bases between them. Germline V lookup: CDR1 MNHEY, CDR2 SMNVEV (reference sequence). As DNA, the CDR3 is TGTGCCAGCAGCGTGGGACCGGGAGGTCAGCCCCAGCATTTT. It encodes CASSVGPGGQPQHF.

In its sample, this clonotype was seen many times. The rearrangement links TRBV29-1 to TRBJ2-7; D perhaps matches TRBD2 (5 bases). V lost 4 bases and J lost 3, with 7 bases in between. From germline, CDR1 is SQVTM and CDR2 ANQGSEA. The CDR3 covers 11 residues. This chain's CDR3 is CSVAGIYEQYF. CDR3 coding DNA: TGCAGCGTTGCGGGGATCTACGAGCAGTACTTC.